The rows below give T cell receptor beta chains drawn from one sample of a study of T cell responses to AZD1222 COVID-19 vaccine. Clones were read by immunoSEQ multiplex PCR, and TCRdb kept only the in-frame ones, dropping some. The sample records fewer than 200,000 clones, 85% to 90% being singletons. Sequences were derived from peripheral blood, sampled on day 0 of AZD1222 vaccination. The receptors stem from an adult in good health. Each CDR3 is given with its conserved first and last residue. A D gene is named only where the DNA matches it firmly. Expanded clones get a size class; other rows say once, few or many, or leave the size out.

size,D,V,J,CDR3,DNA
few,-,TRBV7-2,TRBJ2-1,CASSLRPGGYNEQFF,TGTGCCAGCAGCTTACGCCCCGGGGGCTACAATGAGCAGTTCTTC
-,-,TRBV2,TRBJ1-3,CASTIERGTSGNTIYF,TGTGCCAGCACCATTGAGAGGGGGACTTCAGGAAACACCATATATTTT
once,-,TRBV28,TRBJ2-6,CASHGASGANVLTF,TGTGCCAGCCACGGGGCCTCTGGGGCCAACGTCCTGACTTTC
-,-,TRBV29-1,TRBJ1-1,CSVDTEAFF,TGCAGCGTAGACACTGAAGCTTTCTTT
-,-,TRBV7-9,TRBJ1-2,CASSLGFRGYTF,TGTGCCAGCAGCTTAGGTTTCCGTGGCTACACCTTC
few,-,TRBV9,TRBJ1-2,CASSPPWGSDYGYTF,TGTGCCAGCAGCCCACCATGGGGGTCGGATTATGGCTACACCTTC
-,TRBD1,TRBV4-3,TRBJ1-3,CASSQAGTGGMSSGNTIYF,TGCGCCAGCAGCCAAGCCGGGACAGGGGGGATGAGCTCTGGAAACACCATATATTTT
-,TRBD1,TRBV7-8,TRBJ1-4,CASSKGAGEKLFF,TGTGCCAGCAGCAAGGGGGCTGGTGAAAAACTGTTTTTT
-,-,TRBV7-9,TRBJ1-2,CASSLNRANYGYTF,TGTGCCAGCAGCTTAAATCGAGCTAACTATGGCTACACCTTC
-,-,TRBV2,TRBJ1-4,CASIMDWHEKLFF,TGTGCCAGCATTATGGACTGGCATGAAAAACTGTTTTTT
-,-,TRBV9,TRBJ2-1,CASNLGGASYNEQFF,TGTGCCAGCAACCTAGGGGGGGCATCCTACAATGAGCAGTTCTTC
-,TRBD1,TRBV9,TRBJ1-1,CASSGQTGRVNTEAFF,TGTGCCAGCAGCGGACAGACAGGGAGAGTGAACACTGAAGCTTTCTTT
-,-,TRBV4-3,TRBJ1-6,CASSQDRRTHSPLHF,TGCGCCAGCAGCCAAGATCGGAGGACCCATTCACCCCTCCACTTT
-,-,TRBV13,TRBJ2-2,CASSFSGPGRANPTGELFF,TGTGCCAGCAGCTTCTCGGGCCCCGGGCGGGCAAACCCCACCGGGGAGCTGTTTTTT
-,-,TRBV2,TRBJ1-4,CASSRRPTNEKLFF,TGTGCCAGCAGCCGTCGTCCAACTAATGAAAAACTGTTTTTT
many,-,TRBV6-1,TRBJ2-7,CASSEFSYEQYF,TGTGCCAGCAGTGAATTCTCCTACGAGCAGTACTTC
once,-,TRBV6-2/TRBV6-3,TRBJ1-5,CASSNNQPQHF,TGTGCCAGCAGTAATAATCAGCCCCAGCATTTT
once,TRBD1,TRBV5-5,TRBJ2-7,CASSLAPGQGLYEQYF,TGTGCCAGCAGCTTGGCCCCCGGACAGGGCCTCTACGAGCAGTACTTC
-,TRBD1,TRBV19,TRBJ1-5,CASSINRGQGQPQHF,TGTGCCAGTAGTATAAACAGGGGGCAGGGTCAGCCCCAGCATTTT
-,TRBD2,TRBV11-2,TRBJ2-2,CASSLELARDTGELFF,TGTGCCAGCAGTTTAGAACTAGCGAGGGACACCGGGGAGCTGTTTTTT
-,-,TRBV18,TRBJ1-1,CASSLRRASAFF,TGTGCCAGCTCATTACGACGGGCGTCTGCTTTCTTT
-,-,TRBV7-3,TRBJ2-2,CASRARETGELFF,TGTGCCAGCCGGGCCAGGGAGACCGGGGAGCTGTTTTTT
-,-,TRBV2,TRBJ2-3,CASSAGSTQYF,TGTGCCAGCAGTGCCGGGAGTACGCAGTATTTT
-,TRBD2,TRBV19,TRBJ2-2,CASRSGRQTGELFF,TGTGCCAGTAGAAGCGGGAGACAAACCGGGGAGCTGTTTTTT